A selection of T cell receptor beta chains follows, all from one sample in a study of T cell responses to AZD1222 COVID-19 vaccine. The protocol was immunoSEQ multiplex PCR, while the TCRdb copy is restricted to in-frame clones and leaves out a portion. The table includes around 140,000 clones, roughly 92% detected once. The source material was peripheral blood, sampled on day 0 of AZD1222 vaccination. The receptors were gathered from an adult in good health. CDR3s include the opening cysteine and the closing phenylalanine or tryptophan. A D gene is named only where the DNA matches it firmly. Only part of the rows carry a size: once, few, many, or a class if the clone is expanded.

d_gene | abundance | j_gene | v_gene | CDR3nt | CDR3aa
TRBD1 | NA | TRBJ1-6 | TRBV6-5 | TGTGCCAGCAGTCCCGGGACAGGGGGATCACCCCTCCACTTT | CASSPGTGGSPLHF
NA | once | TRBJ2-2 | TRBV5-1 | TGCGCCAGCAGCTTGGAAACAGGGTACACCGGGGAGCTGTTTTTT | CASSLETGYTGELFF
NA | NA | TRBJ1-1 | TRBV7-6 | TGTGCCAGCAGCTTATTCGGGAACACTGAAGCTTTCTTT | CASSLFGNTEAFF
TRBD2 | NA | TRBJ2-3 | TRBV19 | TGTGCCAGTAGTATAGATGTGAGGACTAGCGGGAAGGCAGATACGCAGTATTTT | CASSIDVRTSGKADTQYF
NA | NA | TRBJ1-5 | TRBV2 | TGTGCCAGCAAGCCAGACAATCAGCCCCAGCATTTT | CASKPDNQPQHF
TRBD2 | NA | TRBJ2-1 | TRBV11-3 | TGTGCCAGCAGTCGGACTAGCGGATACAATGAGCAGTTCTTC | CASSRTSGYNEQFF
NA | NA | TRBJ1-2 | TRBV28 | TGTGCCAGCAGCAATCAGGGAGCTAACTATGGCTACACCTTC | CASSNQGANYGYTF
NA | NA | TRBJ1-4 | TRBV7-6 | TGTGCCAGCAGCCCCCACCCCCCACCCGGTAGTGAAAAACTGTTTTTT | CASSPHPPPGSEKLFF
NA | NA | TRBJ1-2 | TRBV5-1 | TGCGCCAGCAGCGCGGCCCGTCCCGACGCTAACTATGGCTACACCTTC | CASSAARPDANYGYTF
NA | NA | TRBJ1-6 | TRBV5-8 | TGTGCCAGCAGCTTGGATAGGGATTCACCCCTCCACTTT | CASSLDRDSPLHF
TRBD2 | NA | TRBJ2-1 | TRBV19 | TGTGCCAGTAGTATCGTGAGCGGGAGTCGATACAATGAGCAGTTCTTC | CASSIVSGSRYNEQFF
NA | NA | TRBJ2-7 | TRBV28 | TGTGCCAGCAGTCCCGACGGTTACTACGAGCAGTACTTC | CASSPDGYYEQYF
NA | NA | TRBJ1-3 | TRBV3-1/TRBV3-2 | TGTGCCAGCAGCCAAGGACGCCGGGCCAACTCTGGAAACACCATATATTTT | CASSQGRRANSGNTIYF
NA | once | TRBJ2-2 | TRBV4-2 | TGTGCCAGCAGCCAAGCACTATCCACCGGGGAGCTGTTTTTT | CASSQALSTGELFF
TRBD1 | NA | TRBJ2-7 | TRBV7-9 | TGTGCCAGCAGCCCAACCACAGGGGAAAGGTCCTCCTACGAGCAGTACTTC | CASSPTTGERSSYEQYF
NA | NA | TRBJ1-1 | TRBV3-1/TRBV3-2 | TGTGCCAGCAGCCAAGATCGGGGCAGGCATATCATGAACACTGAAGCTTTCTTT | CASSQDRGRHIMNTEAFF
NA | NA | TRBJ1-1 | TRBV2 | TGTGCCAGCAGTGGGGGGATGAACACTGAAGCTTTCTTT | CASSGGMNTEAFF
NA | NA | TRBJ2-3 | TRBV3-1/TRBV3-2 | TGTGCCAGCAGCCATCGCTCAGGGGCAGATACGCAGTATTTT | CASSHRSGADTQYF
NA | NA | TRBJ2-2 | TRBV19 | TGTGCCAGTACCACCCGGGACCCCATCACCGGGGAGCTGTTTTTT | CASTTRDPITGELFF
NA | few | TRBJ1-5 | TRBV3-1/TRBV3-2 | TGTGCCAGCAGCCAAGGGCGGTATTCCCAGCATTTT | CASSQGRYSQHF
NA | NA | TRBJ1-5 | TRBV7-9 | TGTGCCAGCAGCTTAGGGGGAGGGAATCAGCCCCAGCATTTT | CASSLGGGNQPQHF
NA | once | TRBJ2-1 | TRBV10-3 | TGTGCCATCAGCGGGAGTGACGAGCAGTTCTTC | CAISGSDEQFF
NA | NA | TRBJ1-5 | TRBV2 | TGTGCCAGCACAGCATACCGGGAGGATCAGCCCCAGCATTTT | CASTAYREDQPQHF
NA | NA | TRBJ1-6 | TRBV7-9 | TGTGCCAGCAGCTTCCCCCCGAACAGCCACTCCTATAATTCACCCCTCCACTTT | CASSFPPNSHSYNSPLHF
TRBD1 | once | TRBJ2-1 | TRBV27 | TGTGCCAGCAGTACCTGGACAGGGGGCGTTACGAATGAGCAGTTCTTC | CASSTWTGGVTNEQFF
TRBD2 | NA | TRBJ2-3 | TRBV29-1 | TGCAGCGTCGCCGGCCCGGGGGGTTTACTCACAGATACGCAGTATTTT | CSVAGPGGLLTDTQYF